The 12 T cell receptor beta chains listed next were all sequenced from one sample in a study of T cells in Graves' hyperthyroidism and ophthalmopathy. Amplified regions were TCR beta CDR3 sequences from RNA transcripts. Primed by the HTBI set, a first-round RT-PCR was run on the TCR CDR3. Via MiXCR, TCRdb re-called the multiplex PCR reads, giving one row per CDR3 protein. The data show 490,000 or so distinct CDR3 sequences, about 15% seen once. What was sequenced was blood. The receptors originated from a woman in her 30s with Graves' ophthalmopathy.

In its sample, this clonotype was seen many times. The CDR3 nucleotides read TGTGCCTGGAGTAAACTAGCGGGAGACGAGCAGTACTTC. Its protein product is CAWSKLAGDEQYF. The chain combines TRBV30 with TRBJ2-7; 11 bases map to TRBD2. Germline loops: CDR1 GTSNPN, CDR2 SVGIG (reference sequence). After removal of 2 bases from V and 5 bases from J, the junction contained 2 bases not matched to a gene. The CDR3 has 13 amino acids. The full variable domain, in which reference TRBV30 and TRBJ2-7 provide the parts outside the CDR3, is SQTIHQWPATLVQPVGSPLSLECTVEGTSNPNLYWYRQAAGRGLQLLFYSVGIGQISSEVPQNLSASRPQDRQFILSSKKLLLSDSGFYLCAWSKLAGDEQYFGPGTRLTVT.

This clonotype was observed a few times. One junction end does not reproduce the germline sequence, and a read error may be involved. V and J are TRBV7-9 and TRBJ2-3, with unresolved D. CDR3 length equals 12 residues. CDR1 is SEHNR, CDR2 FQNEAQ, per germline (reference sequence). CDR3: CASSPLTDAQYF. CDR3 coding DNA: TGTGCCAGCAGCCCGTTAACAGATGCGCAGTATTTT.

This clonotype has at least ten counts. The chain has TRBV7-8 and TRBJ2-2; a possible D gene is TRBD2 (6 bases). This CDR3 is 16 amino acids long. Trimming cost V 0 bases and J 2 bases, with 10 bases left between them. The V gene's germline CDR1 is SGHVS and CDR2 FQNEAQ. CDR3 bases: TGTGCCAGCAGCTTAGCACTCGGGACTAACACCGGGGAGCTGTTTTTT. Its translation is CASSLALGTNTGELFF.

The chain recombines TRBV6-1 with TRBJ2-3, with D maybe TRBD1 (5 bases). The V gene lost 6 bases and the J gene lost 6 bases, with 16 bases spanning the gap. The germline CDR1 and CDR2 sequences are MNHNS and SASEGT. CDR3 length equals 14 residues. The CDR3 DNA is TGTGCCAGCAGACCAGGGATCTTTCGGGATACGCAGTATTTT. Protein product: CASRPGIFRDTQYF.

This clonotype was found a few times. CDR3 region: CSVESSSGNTIYF. The DNA for the CDR3 is TGCAGCGTTGAGTCGAGCTCTGGAAACACCATATATTTT. This chain joins TRBV29-1 and TRBJ1-3, with unresolved D. Germline assignment: CDR1 SQVTM and CDR2 ANQGSEA. Trimming pared 3 bases from V and 0 bases from J, leaving 6 bases between. The CDR3 has 13 residues.

Concerning this clonotype itself: Compared with germline, one end of the junction differs, possibly owing to a read error. V and J are TRBV7-2 and TRBJ2-5; 12 bases align to TRBD2. The CDR3 length is 15 residues. Germline lookup yields CDR1 SGHTA and CDR2 FQGNSA. The CDR3 region has the DNA TGTGCCAGCAGCCTAGCGGGAGGGCCTCGAGAGACCCAGTACTTC. Amino acid sequence: CASSLAGGPRETQYF.

The sample holds one count of this clonotype. The CDR3 spells CASTPYPGGLETQYF. CDR3 nucleotide sequence: TGTGCCAGCACACCTTACCCGGGAGGGCTTGAGACCCAGTACTTC. The chain couples TRBV7-8 to TRBJ2-5; 8 nucleotides agree with TRBD2. Trimming removed 7 bases from V and 5 bases from J; junction bases left unmatched: 12. The CDR3 contains 15 residues. CDR1 is SGHVS, CDR2 FQNEAQ, per germline. Variable domain in full (rest from reference TRBV7-8 and TRBJ2-5): GAGVSQSPRYKVAKRGQDVALRCDPISGHVSLFWYQQALGQGPEFLTYFQNEAQLDKSGLPSDRFFAERPEGSVSTLKIQRTQQEDSAVYLCASTPYPGGLETQYFGPGTRLLVL.

This clonotype was picked up many times. This chain joins TRBV3-1 and TRBJ1-1, with unresolved D. Trimming stripped 4 bases from V and 4 bases from J, with 7 bases between. The CDR3 has 12 residues. The V gene's germline CDR1 is LGHDT and CDR2 YNNKEL (reference sequence). The CDR3 bases are TGTGCCAGCAGCCGCCGGAGCACTGAAGCTTTCTTT. It is translated as CASSRRSTEAFF.

This clonotype was observed a handful of times. The gene calls are TRBV11-3 and TRBJ2-6; TRBD1 matches 9 bases. J was trimmed by 0 bases and V by 5 bases; bases with no gene match: 14. This CDR3 is 20 amino acids long. Germline assignment: CDR1 SGHNT and CDR2 YENEEA. CDR3 nucleotides: TGTGCCAGCAGCCACCGGACAGGGGTCGCTCTATCCTCTGGGGCCAACGTCCTGACTTTC. It codes for CASSHRTGVALSSGANVLTF.

This clonotype has at least ten counts. The chain recombines TRBV30 with TRBJ1-4; 8 nucleotides align to TRBD1. The germline V gene encodes CDR1 GTSNPN and CDR2 SVGIG (reference sequence). This CDR3 has 14 amino acids. The V segment lost 4 bases and the J segment 7 bases; nucleotides outside the gene matches: 8. The CDR3 DNA reads as TGTGCCTGGACTACAGGGGGAGGGATTGAAAAACTGTTTTTT. Amino acids: CAWTTGGGIEKLFF. The full variable domain, in which reference TRBV30 and TRBJ1-4 provide the parts outside the CDR3, is SQTIHQWPATLVQPVGSPLSLECTVEGTSNPNLYWYRQAAGRGLQLLFYSVGIGQISSEVPQNLSASRPQDRQFILSSKKLLLSDSGFYLCAWTTGGGIEKLFFGSGTQLSVL.

This clonotype was observed many times. V and J are TRBV7-2 and TRBJ1-1, with TRBD1 matching 7 bases. Trimming cost V 1 base and J 6 bases; bases outside gene matches: 5. The CDR3 consists of 14 residues. Germline CDR1 SGHTA, CDR2 FQGNSA. Here the CDR3 DNA reads TGTGCCAGCAGCTTAGAGCAGGGGGGCTCTGAAGCTTTCTTT. Amino acid sequence: CASSLEQGGSEAFF.

V is TRBV9 and J is TRBJ1-6; 7 positions agree with TRBD1. V lost 5 bases to trimming and J lost 10 bases; unmatched junction nucleotides: 6. The CDR3 runs to 13 residues. Germline CDR1 reads SGDLS; CDR2 reads YYNGEE. CDR3 loop: CASRGTAGSPLHF. CDR3 bases: TGTGCCAGCAGGGGGACAGCGGGCTCACCCCTCCACTTT.